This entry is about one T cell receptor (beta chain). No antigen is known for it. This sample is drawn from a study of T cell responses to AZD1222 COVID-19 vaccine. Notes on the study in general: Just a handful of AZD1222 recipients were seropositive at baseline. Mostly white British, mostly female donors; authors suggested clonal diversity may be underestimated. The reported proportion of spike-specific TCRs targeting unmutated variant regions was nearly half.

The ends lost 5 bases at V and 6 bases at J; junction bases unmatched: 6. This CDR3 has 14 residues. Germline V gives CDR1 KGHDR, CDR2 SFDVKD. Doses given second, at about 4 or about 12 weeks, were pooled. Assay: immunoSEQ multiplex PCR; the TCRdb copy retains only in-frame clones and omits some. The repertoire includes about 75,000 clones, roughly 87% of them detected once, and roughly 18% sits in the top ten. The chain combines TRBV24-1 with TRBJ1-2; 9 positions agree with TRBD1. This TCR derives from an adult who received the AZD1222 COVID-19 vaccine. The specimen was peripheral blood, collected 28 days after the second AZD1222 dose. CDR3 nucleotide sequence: TGTGCCACCAGTGGTTCGGGGACAGGGCATGGCTACACCTTC. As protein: CATSGSGTGHGYTF.